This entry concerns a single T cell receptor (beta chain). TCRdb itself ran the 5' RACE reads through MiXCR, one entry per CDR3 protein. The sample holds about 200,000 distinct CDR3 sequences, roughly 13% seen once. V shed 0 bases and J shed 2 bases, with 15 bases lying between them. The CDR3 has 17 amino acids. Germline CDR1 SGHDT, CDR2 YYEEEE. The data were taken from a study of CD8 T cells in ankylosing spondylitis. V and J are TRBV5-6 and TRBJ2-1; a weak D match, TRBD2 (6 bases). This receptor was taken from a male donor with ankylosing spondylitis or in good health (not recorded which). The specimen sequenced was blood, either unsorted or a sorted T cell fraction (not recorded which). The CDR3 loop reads CASSLGSVRGPYNEQFF. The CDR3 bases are TGTGCCAGCAGCTTGGGTTCGGTGCGGGGCCCCTACAATGAGCAGTTCTTC.